This TCR beta chain was captured in a study of early T cells in non-severe SARS-CoV-2 infection. For the study at large: RNA in bulk from unsorted whole blood was sequenced, and chains were unpaired. Broader study findings: Matching results from VDJdb favored anti-spike CD8 responses, leaving private and CD4 specificities undetected.

Germline V gene sequence: CDR1 LNHDA, CDR2 SQIVND (reference sequence). The CDR3 is 14 residues long. Between the trimmed V and J ends, which lost 3 bases and 4 bases, there was a span of 13 bases. The library protocol tagged individual cDNA molecules with unique molecular identifiers. TCRdb passed the 5' RACE reads through MiXCR, listing each CDR3 protein once. The table shows 60,000 to 75,000 distinct CDR3 sequences, with 12% occurring only once. With regard to this clonotype: Antigen unknown.

This clonotype was obtained from an adult who was a healthcare worker with PCR-confirmed SARS-CoV-2 infection or an uninfected control (not recorded which). Sample: whole blood. This chain uses TRBV19 with TRBJ2-7; tentatively, D is TRBD2 (6 bases). In nucleotides, the CDR3 is TGTGCCAGTAGTATGACGCCGGGGGAGTACGAGCAGTACTTC. This sequence encodes CASSMTPGEYEQYF. Full variable domain (outside the CDR3, taken from reference TRBV19 and TRBJ2-7): DGGITQSPKYLFRKEGQNVTLSCEQNLNHDAMYWYRQDPGQGLRLIYYSQIVNDFQKGDIAEGYSVSREKKESFPLTVTSAQKNPTAFYLCASSMTPGEYEQYFGPGTRLTVT.